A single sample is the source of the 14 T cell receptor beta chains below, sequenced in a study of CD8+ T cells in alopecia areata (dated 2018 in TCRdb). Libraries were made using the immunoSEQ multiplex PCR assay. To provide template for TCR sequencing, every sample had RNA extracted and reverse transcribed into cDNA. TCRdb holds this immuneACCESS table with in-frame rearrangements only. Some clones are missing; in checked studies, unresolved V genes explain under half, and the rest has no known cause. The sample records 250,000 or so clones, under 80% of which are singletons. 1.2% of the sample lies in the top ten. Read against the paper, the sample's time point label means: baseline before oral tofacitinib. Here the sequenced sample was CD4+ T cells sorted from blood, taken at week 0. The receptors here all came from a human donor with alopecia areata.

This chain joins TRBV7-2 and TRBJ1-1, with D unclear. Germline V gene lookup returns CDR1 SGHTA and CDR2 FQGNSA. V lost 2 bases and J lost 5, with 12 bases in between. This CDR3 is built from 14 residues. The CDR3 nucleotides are TGTGCCAGCAGCTTACGGCAGAGTCAGACTGAAGCTTTCTTT. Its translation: CASSLRQSQTEAFF.

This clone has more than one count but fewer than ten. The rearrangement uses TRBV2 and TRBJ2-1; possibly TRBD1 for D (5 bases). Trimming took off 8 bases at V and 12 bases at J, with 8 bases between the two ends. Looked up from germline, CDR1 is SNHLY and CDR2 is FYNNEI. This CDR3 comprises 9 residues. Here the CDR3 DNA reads TGTGCCAGCGGGGCCCTGCAGTTCTTC. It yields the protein CASGALQFF. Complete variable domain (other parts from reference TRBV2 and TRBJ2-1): EPEVTQTPSHQVTQMGQEVILRCVPISNHLYFYWYRQILGQKVEFLVSFYNNEISEKSEIFDDQFSVERPDGSNFTLKIRSTKLEDSAMYFCASGALQFFGPGTRLTVL.

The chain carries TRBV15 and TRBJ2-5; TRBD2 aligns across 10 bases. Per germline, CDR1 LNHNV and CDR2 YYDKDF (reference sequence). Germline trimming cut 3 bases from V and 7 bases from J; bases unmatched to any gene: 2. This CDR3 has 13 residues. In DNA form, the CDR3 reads TGTGCCACCAGCAGGAGCGGGGGGGCGACCCAGTACTTC. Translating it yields CATSRSGGATQYF.

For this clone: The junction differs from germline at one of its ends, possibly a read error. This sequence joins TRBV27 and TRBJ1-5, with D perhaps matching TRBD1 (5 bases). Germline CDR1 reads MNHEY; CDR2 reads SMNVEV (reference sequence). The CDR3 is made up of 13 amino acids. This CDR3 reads CASSSTGGDAWSF. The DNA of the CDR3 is TGTGCCAGCAGTTCGACCGGGGGGGACGCGTGGTCCTTT.

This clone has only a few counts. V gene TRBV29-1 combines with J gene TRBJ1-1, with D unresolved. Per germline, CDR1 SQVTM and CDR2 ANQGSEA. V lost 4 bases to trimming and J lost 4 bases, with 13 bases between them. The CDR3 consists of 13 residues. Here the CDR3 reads CSVAALESTEAFF. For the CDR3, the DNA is TGCAGCGTTGCCGCTTTAGAGAGCACTGAAGCTTTCTTT. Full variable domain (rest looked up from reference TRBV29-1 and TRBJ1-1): SAVISQKPSRDICQRGTSLTIQCQVDSQVTMMFWYRQQPGQSLTLIATANQGSEATYESGFVIDKFPISRPNLTFSTLTVSNMSPEDSSIYLCSVAALESTEAFFGQGTRLTVV.

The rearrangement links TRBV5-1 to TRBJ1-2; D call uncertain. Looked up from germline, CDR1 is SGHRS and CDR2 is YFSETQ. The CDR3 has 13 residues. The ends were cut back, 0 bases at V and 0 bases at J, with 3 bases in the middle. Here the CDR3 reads CASSLDANYGYTF. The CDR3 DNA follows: TGCGCCAGCAGCTTGGACGCTAACTATGGCTACACCTTC.

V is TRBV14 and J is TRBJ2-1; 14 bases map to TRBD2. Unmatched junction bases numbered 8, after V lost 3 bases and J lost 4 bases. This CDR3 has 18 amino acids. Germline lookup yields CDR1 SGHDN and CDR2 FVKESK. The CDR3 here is CASSQSPGLAGDYNEQFF. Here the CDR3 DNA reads TGTGCCAGCAGCCAGAGCCCGGGACTAGCGGGGGATTACAATGAGCAGTTCTTC.

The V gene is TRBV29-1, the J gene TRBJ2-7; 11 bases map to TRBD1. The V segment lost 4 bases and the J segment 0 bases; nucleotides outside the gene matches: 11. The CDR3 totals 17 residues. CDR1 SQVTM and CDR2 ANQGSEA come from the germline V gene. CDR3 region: CSVAGQGVSSTSYEQYF. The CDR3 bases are TGCAGCGTTGCGGGACAGGGGGTTAGCAGCACCTCCTACGAGCAGTACTTC.

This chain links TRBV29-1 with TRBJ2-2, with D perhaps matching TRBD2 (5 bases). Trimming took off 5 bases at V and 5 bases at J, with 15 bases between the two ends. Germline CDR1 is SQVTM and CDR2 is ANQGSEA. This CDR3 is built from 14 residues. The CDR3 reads CSVLDLGETGELFF. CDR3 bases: TGCAGCGTTTTGGACTTAGGAGAAACCGGGGAGCTGTTTTTT.

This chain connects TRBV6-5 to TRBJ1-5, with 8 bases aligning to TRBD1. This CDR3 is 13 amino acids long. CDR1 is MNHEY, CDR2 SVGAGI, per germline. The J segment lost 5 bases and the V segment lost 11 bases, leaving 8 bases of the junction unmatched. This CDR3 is CAAQGAGDQPQHF. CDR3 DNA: TGTGCCGCTCAGGGGGCGGGTGATCAGCCCCAGCATTTT.

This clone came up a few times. The CDR3 DNA is TGTGCCAGCAGCCAAGACAGGGAAAGCGGCTACACCTTC. This translates into CASSQDRESGYTF. J is TRBJ1-2 and V is TRBV4-2; maybe TRBD1 (5 bases). CDR1 is LGHNA, CDR2 YNFKEQ, per germline. CDR3 length equals 13 residues. Trimming shortened V by 0 bases and J by 8 bases, and 10 bases separated the two germline ends.

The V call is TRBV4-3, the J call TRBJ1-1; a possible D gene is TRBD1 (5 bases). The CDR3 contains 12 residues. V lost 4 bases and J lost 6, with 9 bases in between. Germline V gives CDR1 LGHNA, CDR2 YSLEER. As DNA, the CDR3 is TGCGCCAGCAGCCGCGGGGACTCTGAAGCTTTCTTT. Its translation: CASSRGDSEAFF.

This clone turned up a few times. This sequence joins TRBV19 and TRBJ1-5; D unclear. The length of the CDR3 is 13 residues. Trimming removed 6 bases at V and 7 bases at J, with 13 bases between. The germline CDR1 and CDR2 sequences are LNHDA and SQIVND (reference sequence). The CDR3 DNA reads TGTGCCAGTAGCCTAGATTTACAACAGCCCCAGCATTTT. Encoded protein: CASSLDLQQPQHF.

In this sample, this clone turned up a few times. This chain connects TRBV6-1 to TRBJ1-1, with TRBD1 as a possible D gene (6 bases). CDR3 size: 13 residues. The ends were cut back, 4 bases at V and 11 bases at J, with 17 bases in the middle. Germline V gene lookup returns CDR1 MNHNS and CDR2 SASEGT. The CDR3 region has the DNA TGTGCCAGCAGTGTAAGCCTACAGGGAGGCGCTTTCTTT. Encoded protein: CASSVSLQGGAFF.